This T cell receptor beta chain was identified in a study of early stage breast cancer tumors. Findings and caveats of the study: Most shared enriched TCRB sequences were commonly generated ones. Unsorted bulk genomic DNA sequencing lacked pairing and functional marker data.

Each sample had two DNA replicates, approximately 0.52 ug blood or about 1.4 ug tissue. Assay: immunoSEQ multiplex PCR; the TCRdb copy retains only in-frame clones and omits some. The table records roughly 48,000 clones, 65% to 90% of them present only once. The CDR3 loop spans 14 amino acids. Germline trimming cut 2 bases from V and 3 bases from J; bases unmatched to any gene: 4. Looked up from germline, CDR1 is SNHLY and CDR2 is FYNNEI. Of note for this clone: Its antigen is not identified.

The genes are TRBV2 and TRBJ2-7; 7 bases are a match to TRBD2. The origin of this receptor is a person aged 50-59 years with breast cancer. Sequenced: blood. The CDR3 sequence: CASSEWRENYEQYF. CDR3 nucleotide sequence: TGTGCCAGCAGTGAATGGCGGGAGAACTACGAGCAGTACTTC.